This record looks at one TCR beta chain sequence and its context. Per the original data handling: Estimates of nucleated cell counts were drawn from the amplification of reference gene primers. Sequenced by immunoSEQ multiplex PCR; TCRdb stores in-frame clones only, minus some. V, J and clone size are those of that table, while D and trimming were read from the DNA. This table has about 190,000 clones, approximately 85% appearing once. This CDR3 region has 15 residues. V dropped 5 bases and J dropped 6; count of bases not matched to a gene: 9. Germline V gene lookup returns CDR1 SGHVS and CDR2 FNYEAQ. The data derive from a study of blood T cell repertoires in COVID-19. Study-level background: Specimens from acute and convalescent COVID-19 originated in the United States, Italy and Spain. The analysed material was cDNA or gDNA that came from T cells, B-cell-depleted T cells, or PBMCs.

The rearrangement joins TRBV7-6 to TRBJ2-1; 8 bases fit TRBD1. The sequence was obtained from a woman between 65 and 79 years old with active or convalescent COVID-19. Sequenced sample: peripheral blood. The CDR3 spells CASSRRQGLSNEQFF. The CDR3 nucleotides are TGTGCCAGCAGCCGTAGACAGGGGTTGAGCAATGAGCAGTTCTTC.